Listed here are 14 T cell receptor beta chains from one sample, sequenced in a study of T cell responses to AZD1222 COVID-19 vaccine. The repertoire was sequenced with immunoSEQ multiplex PCR; TCRdb's copy has only in-frame clones and lacks some. The table records roughly 110,000 clones, about 92% of them present only once. The sample was peripheral blood, taken 28 days after the second AZD1222 dose. These receptors were taken from an adult who received the AZD1222 COVID-19 vaccine.

The chain has TRBV6-5 and TRBJ1-1; 8 bases are shared with TRBD1. In germline, CDR1 is MNHEY, CDR2 SVGAGI. V was pared by 4 bases and J by 4 bases, with 5 bases of the junction left unmatched. This CDR3 has 14 amino acids. CDR3 DNA: TGTGCCAGCAGTTCTCGGACAGGGAGCACTGAAGCTTTCTTT. As protein: CASSSRTGSTEAFF.

The chain recombines TRBV7-9 with TRBJ1-2; no definite D call. CDR1 and CDR2 (germline): SEHNR, FQNEAQ (reference sequence). V lost 0 bases and J 5 bases, leaving 13 bases between the germline ends. This CDR3 has 15 residues. In DNA form, the CDR3 reads TGTGCCAGCAGCTTAGCGTCCGGGTCTTGGTATGGCTACACCTTC. It encodes CASSLASGSWYGYTF.

V and J are TRBV7-3 and TRBJ1-1, with 8 bases lining up with TRBD1. J lost 4 bases, V lost 5 bases, and 12 bases had no gene match. The CDR3 is 16 residues long. Germline values: CDR1 SGHTA, CDR2 FQGTGA. Here the CDR3 DNA reads TGTGCCAGCAGCCCCAGGGGGCAGGGGGCTGTCACTGAAGCTTTCTTT. Protein sequence: CASSPRGQGAVTEAFF.

V usage is TRBV24-1 and J usage is TRBJ1-3, with 10 nucleotides matching TRBD1. Trimming removed 12 bases from V and 3 bases from J; junction bases left unmatched: 10. This CDR3 comprises 15 residues. Looked up from germline, CDR1 is KGHDR and CDR2 is SFDVKD. The CDR3 region is CAPTSGQGFGNTIYF. In DNA form, the CDR3 reads TGTGCCCCGACTTCGGGACAGGGGTTTGGAAACACCATATATTTT.

The chain links TRBV7-9 to TRBJ1-1; tentatively, D is TRBD1 (5 bases). The V end lost 1 base, the J end lost 4 bases, and 7 bases lay between the germline ends. The V gene's germline CDR1 is SEHNR and CDR2 FQNEAQ (reference sequence). The CDR3 totals 13 residues. The CDR3 DNA reads TGTGCCAGCAGCTTAGTCCAGGGCACTGAAGCTTTCTTT. It yields the protein CASSLVQGTEAFF.

The chain joins TRBV27 to TRBJ2-7, with D unresolved. Germline CDR1 MNHEY, CDR2 SMNVEV (reference sequence). V was trimmed by 7 bases and J by 0 bases, leaving 7 bases between them. The CDR3 totals 12 residues. As DNA, the CDR3 is TGTGCCAGCAAGACCAGCTCCTACGAGCAGTACTTC. The encoded protein is CASKTSSYEQYF.

This chain links TRBV4-3 with TRBJ2-3, with a possible D match to TRBD2 (5 bases). This CDR3 is built from 17 residues. Germline V lookup: CDR1 LGHNA, CDR2 YSLEER. V lost 0 bases and J 3 bases, leaving 16 bases between the germline ends. CDR3 sequence (DNA): TGCGCCAGCAGCCAAGATCTTGGAGGTCTTGGGACAGATACGCAGTATTTT. Translated: CASSQDLGGLGTDTQYF.

A few counts support this clone. The V and J genes are TRBV5-1 and TRBJ2-2, with a possible D match to TRBD2 (7 bases). Germline V gene data show CDR1 as SGHRS and CDR2 as YFSETQ. The CDR3 extends over 15 amino acids. Trimming took 1 base from V and 5 from J, leaving 12 bases between them. The CDR3: CASSLPAGATGELFF. In DNA, the CDR3 is TGCGCCAGCAGCTTGCCGGCGGGGGCAACCGGGGAGCTGTTTTTT.

V is TRBV7-9 and J is TRBJ2-7; tentative D call: TRBD2 (5 bases). There are 13 residues in the CDR3. Deletions cut 5 bases from V and 9 bases from J, with 17 bases between. Germline lookup yields CDR1 SEHNR and CDR2 FQNEAQ (reference sequence). The CDR3 is CASSLGNGETQYF. The CDR3 DNA reads TGTGCCAGCAGCCTCGGGAATGGGGAAACGCAGTACTTC.

CDR3 region: CASSLTSGGETQYF. Here the CDR3 DNA reads TGTGCCAGCAGCTTGACATCAGGTGGGGAGACCCAGTACTTC. The gene calls are TRBV11-1 and TRBJ2-5; unclear D gene. Trimming stripped 3 bases from V and 5 bases from J, with 13 bases between. CDR1 is SGHAT and CDR2 is FQDESV in the germline V gene (reference sequence). This CDR3 contains 14 residues.

This clone was seen just once. Other DNA sequences in the same sample also yield this CDR3. This chain joins TRBV5-4 and TRBJ2-1, with D possibly being TRBD1 (5 bases). The CDR3 has 13 amino acids. Trimming removed 3 bases at V and 3 bases at J, with 7 bases between. Germline V CDR1 and CDR2: SGHNT, YYREEE (reference sequence). CDR3 DNA: TGTGCCAGCAGCTCCGACAGCTACAATGAGCAGTTCTTC. Protein product: CASSSDSYNEQFF.

The J gene is TRBJ2-2, the V gene TRBV24-1; D unclear. The length of the CDR3 is 15 residues. V was shortened by 4 bases and J by 3 bases, with 11 bases between the two germline ends. Germline CDR1 KGHDR, CDR2 SFDVKD. CDR3 DNA: TGTGCCACCAGTGACCGACCCGTCGACACCGGGGAGCTGTTTTTT. Its protein is CATSDRPVDTGELFF.

As concerns this clone: At one boundary the junction diverges from the germline segment, which might be a read error. This rearrangement joins TRBV7-2 to TRBJ2-3, with D possibly matching TRBD1 (6 bases). Germline CDR1 SGHTA, CDR2 FQGNSA. This CDR3 spans 12 amino acids. CDR3 DNA sequence: TGTGCCAGCAGGTTAGGGGGAGATACGCAGTATTTT. Translation: CASRLGGDTQYF.

The V call is TRBV6-6, the J call TRBJ1-6; D is perhaps TRBD1 (5 bases). The CDR3 runs to 17 residues. Germline V lookup: CDR1 MNHNY, CDR2 SVGAGI (reference sequence). V gave up 5 bases and J gave up 3 bases, with 17 bases separating them. The CDR3 DNA is TGTGCCAGCAGTCTTTACAGGTTACCTGTCTATAATTCACCCCTCCACTTT. Translated: CASSLYRLPVYNSPLHF.